The 8 T cell receptor beta chains below were found in one sample sequenced in a study of T cell changes during pregnancy in multiple sclerosis. The repertoire was sequenced with immunoSEQ multiplex PCR; TCRdb's copy has only in-frame clones and lacks some. The sample records under 20,000 clones, 70% to 90% being singletons. The material was CD8+ T cells from peripheral blood mononuclear cells, obtained in the second trimester of pregnancy. The receptors derive from a female donor in good health, enrolled as a control in a pregnancy study.

The V call is TRBV11-2, the J call TRBJ2-5; TRBD2 matches 7 bases. The V and J ends lost 4 bases and 1 base, in that order; junction bases with no gene match: 6. Germline CDR1 and CDR2: SGHAT and FQNNGV. The CDR3 consists of 15 residues. CDR3 nucleotides: TGTGCCAGCAGCTCTCTGGGGGGGGTCCAAGAGACCCAGTACTTC. Protein product: CASSSLGGVQETQYF. Drawing the rest from reference TRBV11-2 and TRBJ2-5, the complete variable domain is EAGVAQSPRYKIIEKRQSVAFWCNPISGHATLYWYQQILGQGPKLLIQFQNNGVVDDSQLPKDRFSAERLKGVDSTLKIQPAKLEDSAVYLCASSSLGGVQETQYFGPGTRLLVL.

The chain is built from TRBV10-3 and TRBJ2-7; 12 bases fit TRBD1. The CDR3 contains 15 residues. Unmatched junction bases numbered 3, after V lost 0 bases and J lost 6 bases. Germline assignment: CDR1 ENHRY and CDR2 SYGVKD. The CDR3 spells CAISESGTGGVEQYF. The CDR3 nucleotides are TGTGCCATCAGTGAGTCTGGGACAGGGGGCGTCGAGCAGTACTTC.

The chain is built from TRBV19 and TRBJ1-2, with 7 positions matching TRBD1. V was clipped by 3 bases and J by 7 bases; unmatched bases: 8. Germline V CDR1 and CDR2: LNHDA, SQIVND (reference sequence). The CDR3 contains 14 residues. CDR3 nucleotides: TGTGCCAGTAGTATTGGGACAGTCTGGACTGGCTACACCTTC. Encoded protein: CASSIGTVWTGYTF.

The chain combines TRBV11-2 with TRBJ1-6; 12 nucleotides match TRBD1. Unmatched junction bases numbered 11, after V lost 5 bases and J lost 9 bases. The CDR3 has 17 amino acids. Germline V gene sequence: CDR1 SGHAT, CDR2 FQNNGV. Written as DNA, the CDR3 is TGTGCCAGCAGCCTCCTCCGGGACAGGGGGCTTGCTTCACCCCTCCACTTT. This gives the protein CASSLLRDRGLASPLHF.

This clone is medium-sized (0.01 to 0.1%) within its sample. This chain joins TRBV11-1 and TRBJ2-3; 7 bases agree with TRBD2. In germline, CDR1 is SGHAT, CDR2 FQDESV (reference sequence). The CDR3 contains 16 residues. Trimming cost V 1 base and J 4 bases; bases outside gene matches: 8. The CDR3 region has the DNA TGTGCCAGCAGCTTAGAACAGAGCGGGGTCGCAGATACGCAGTATTTT. This encodes CASSLEQSGVADTQYF.

The chain is built from TRBV7-9 and TRBJ1-1; D is possibly TRBD1 (6 bases). Trimming took 2 bases from V and 2 from J, leaving 12 bases between them. The CDR3 consists of 15 residues. Germline assignment: CDR1 SEHNR and CDR2 FQNEAQ (reference sequence). The CDR3 region has the DNA TGTGCCAGCAGCTTACCGGGACACTACAACACTGAAGCTTTCTTT. It yields the protein CASSLPGHYNTEAFF. Full variable domain (missing parts from reference TRBV7-9 and TRBJ1-1): DTGVSQNPRHKITKRGQNVTFRCDPISEHNRLYWYRQTLGQGPEFLTYFQNEAQLEKSRLLSDRFSAERPKGSFSTLEIQRTEQGDSAMYLCASSLPGHYNTEAFFGQGTRLTVV.

J is TRBJ2-4 and V is TRBV9; 8 bases agree with TRBD2. The V and J ends lost 2 bases and 8 bases, in that order; junction bases with no gene match: 9. CDR3 length equals 15 residues. The germline CDR1 and CDR2 sequences are SGDLS and YYNGEE. The CDR3 DNA is TGTGCCAGCAGCGTCGGGGGGGGCGGATCAGACATTCAGTACTTC. Residues: CASSVGGGGSDIQYF.

The V gene is TRBV6-5, the J gene TRBJ1-5, with a possible D match to TRBD1 (6 bases). The germline gives CDR1 MNHEY, CDR2 SVGAGI. Trimming took off 5 bases at V and 7 bases at J, with 12 bases between the two ends. CDR3 size: 13 residues. The chain's CDR3 is CASSTDSEQPQHF. The CDR3 bases are TGTGCCAGCAGTACGGACAGTGAGCAGCCCCAGCATTTT.